The 27 T cell receptor beta chains in this list originate from one sample, sequenced in a study of T-cell memory formation after mild COVID-19. From the 5' RACE reads, TCRdb called clonotypes with MiXCR, one entry per CDR3 protein. The sample has roughly 510,000 distinct CDR3 sequences; around 15% are singletons. The sample comprised PBMCs or a T cell subset sorted from them (not recorded which). Source of these receptors: an adult woman who had mild COVID-19 (a few samples of this study predate the infection). Cell type and time point are not known.

The chain carries TRBV7-9 and TRBJ2-7, with D possibly TRBD2 on 6 matching bases. CDR1 SEHNR and CDR2 FQNEAQ come from the germline V gene (reference sequence). The CDR3 loop spans 11 amino acids. V lost 8 bases and J lost 9, with 14 bases in between. The CDR3 loop reads CASGWGDGQYF. In nucleotides, the CDR3 is TGTGCCAGCGGCTGGGGGGACGGGCAGTACTTC.

The rearrangement joins TRBV20-1 to TRBJ1-1; TRBD1 agrees at 9 bases. This CDR3 has 15 amino acids. Germline V gives CDR1 DFQATT, CDR2 SNEGSKA (reference sequence). V lost 2 bases to trimming and J lost 4 bases; unmatched junction nucleotides: 8. The DNA for the CDR3 is TGCAGTGCTAGAACCGGACAGGGGATGAGCACTGAAGCTTTCTTT. Translation: CSARTGQGMSTEAFF.

This clonotype was seen a few times. V is TRBV6-5 and J is TRBJ1-1; 7 bases agree with TRBD1. The CDR3 length is 14 residues. The germline gives CDR1 MNHEY, CDR2 SVGAGI. V lost 2 bases and J lost 2; bases outside the gene matches: 2. The CDR3 DNA follows: TGTGCCAGCAGTTACCGGGACAGCAACACTGAAGCTTTCTTT. This sequence encodes CASSYRDSNTEAFF.

The chain uses TRBV4-2 and TRBJ2-3; 8 bases agree with TRBD1. Trimming at V came to 4 bases and at J to 6 bases, leaving 12 bases not matched to a gene. Germline V CDR1 and CDR2: LGHNA, YNFKEQ. The CDR3 length is 16 residues. The CDR3 sequence is CASSPLDQGAHDTQYF. The DNA of the CDR3 is TGTGCCAGCAGCCCCCTTGACCAGGGGGCTCATGATACGCAGTATTTT.

This clonotype has just a few counts. The chain employs TRBV7-2 and TRBJ2-3, with a tentative D call TRBD1 (6 bases). V lost 5 bases and J 0 bases, leaving 18 bases between the germline ends. Looked up from germline, CDR1 is SGHTA and CDR2 is FQGNSA. This CDR3 comprises 17 residues. CDR3 protein: CASSTRQEWTSTDTQYF. The CDR3 nucleotides read TGTGCCAGCAGCACCCGACAGGAATGGACCAGCACAGATACGCAGTATTTT.

This clonotype was seen ten or more times. The chain employs TRBV2 and TRBJ2-3, with 8 bases matching TRBD1. CDR1 and CDR2 from the germline V gene are SNHLY and FYNNEI. The V and J ends lost 7 bases and 6 bases, in that order; junction bases with no gene match: 9. This CDR3 contains 14 residues. In DNA, the CDR3 is TGTGCCAGCATCCGGACAGGGCAGCAGGATACGCAGTATTTT. This sequence encodes CASIRTGQQDTQYF.

V is TRBV6-5 and J is TRBJ2-7; D is uncertain. The CDR3 runs to 13 residues. Trimming shortened V by 0 bases and J by 7 bases, and 10 bases separated the two germline ends. The germline gives CDR1 MNHEY, CDR2 SVGAGI. The CDR3 coding sequence is TGTGCCAGCAGTTACTCGAGTCCTCGGGAGCAGTACTTC. Translated, it gives CASSYSSPREQYF.

This clonotype was seen repeatedly, ten times or more. The chain employs TRBV10-3 and TRBJ2-5; 7 bases line up with TRBD2. This CDR3 comprises 14 residues. Unmatched junction bases numbered 4, after V lost 4 bases and J lost 2 bases. Germline assignment: CDR1 ENHRY and CDR2 SYGVKD. As DNA, the CDR3 is TGTGCCATCAGTGGGTCAGCGGGGCAAGAGACCCAGTACTTC. It translates to CAISGSAGQETQYF.

The J gene is TRBJ2-2, the V gene TRBV3-1; TRBD2 agrees at 8 bases. The J segment lost 5 bases and the V segment lost 0 bases, leaving 11 bases of the junction unmatched. Germline V gene data show CDR1 as LGHDT and CDR2 as YNNKEL (reference sequence). This CDR3 contains 18 residues. The CDR3 DNA is TGTGCCAGCAGCCAAGATTCAGCGGGGGAATTCGGGACCGGGGAGCTGTTTTTT. Protein: CASSQDSAGEFGTGELFF. The complete variable domain, with remaining parts taken from reference TRBV3-1 and TRBJ2-2, reads DTAVSQTPKYLVTQMGNDKSIKCEQNLGHDTMYWYKQDSKKFLKIMFSYNNKELIINETVPNRFSPKSPDKAHLNLHINSLELGDSAVYFCASSQDSAGEFGTGELFFGEGSRLTVL.

This clonotype was detected ten times or more. This rearrangement joins TRBV4-2 to TRBJ1-4; D is perhaps TRBD1 (5 bases). The CDR3 has 14 residues. Germline CDR1 reads LGHNA; CDR2 reads YNFKEQ. The ends were cut back, 4 bases at V and 2 bases at J, with 8 bases in the middle. The CDR3 DNA sequence: TGTGCCAGCAGCCCGCGGGGGACTAATGAAAAACTGTTTTTT. Amino acid sequence: CASSPRGTNEKLFF.

The V call is TRBV4-3, the J call TRBJ1-1, with D possibly being TRBD1 (6 bases). With 0 bases removed from V and 6 bases from J, the gap between germline ends came to 11 bases. This CDR3 region has 14 residues. CDR1 and CDR2 (germline): LGHNA, YSLEER. CDR3 residues: CASSQERGGPEAFF. CDR3 sequence (DNA): TGCGCCAGCAGCCAAGAGCGGGGGGGGCCTGAAGCTTTCTTT.

The chain has TRBV3-1 and TRBJ2-5; TRBD2 agrees at 8 bases. Trimming removed 3 bases from V and 9 bases from J; junction bases left unmatched: 3. Per the germline V gene, CDR1 is LGHDT and CDR2 is YNNKEL (reference sequence). This CDR3 is built from 12 residues. The CDR3 loop is CASSQTSEAQYF. CDR3 bases: TGTGCCAGCAGCCAGACTAGCGAAGCCCAGTACTTC.

The chain employs TRBV12-3 or TRBV12-4 and TRBJ1-6; D unclear. Between the trimmed V and J ends, which lost 3 bases and 7 bases, there was a span of 7 bases. The CDR3 length is 13 residues. CDR3 nucleotide sequence: TGTGCCAGCAGTTTGACTTTCAATTCACCCCTCCACTTT. The encoded protein is CASSLTFNSPLHF.

The rearrangement links TRBV6-6 to TRBJ1-1; TRBD1 aligns across 7 bases. This CDR3 has 14 residues. Germline V gives CDR1 MNHNY, CDR2 SVGAGI (reference sequence). With 2 bases clipped from V and 4 bases from J, the junction kept 4 bases outside the gene matches. In DNA form, the CDR3 reads TGTGCCAGCAGTTACGTAGAGGGGGCCACTGAAGCTTTCTTT. The encoded protein is CASSYVEGATEAFF.

This clonotype has more than one count but fewer than ten. The rearrangement uses TRBV20-1 and TRBJ1-1; 7 nucleotides agree with TRBD1. The CDR3 is 14 amino acids. Germline assignment: CDR1 DFQATT and CDR2 SNEGSKA (reference sequence). Germline trimming cut 0 bases from V and 8 bases from J; bases unmatched to any gene: 9. CDR3 sequence reads: CSAREETGKWEAFF. As DNA, the CDR3 is TGCAGTGCTAGAGAGGAGACAGGGAAATGGGAAGCTTTCTTT.

This clonotype was detected a few times. The V call is TRBV24-1, the J call TRBJ2-5, with D perhaps TRBD1 (6 bases). Germline V CDR1 and CDR2: KGHDR, SFDVKD. V shed 0 bases and J shed 5 bases, with 15 bases lying between them. The CDR3 length is 16 residues. The chain's CDR3 is CATSDLRAGVVETQYF. The CDR3, as DNA: TGTGCCACCAGTGATTTGCGGGCAGGGGTGGTGGAGACCCAGTACTTC.

This clonotype appeared a few times. This chain connects TRBV30 to TRBJ1-5; D might be TRBD1 (5 bases). Germline assignment: CDR1 GTSNPN and CDR2 SVGIG (reference sequence). The germline V and J ends were trimmed by 1 base and 7 bases, with 11 bases remaining between them. The CDR3 covers 13 residues. The CDR3 DNA reads as TGTGCCTGGAGTGGGGGGTACTCACAGCCCCAGCATTTT. Protein product: CAWSGGYSQPQHF.

This sequence joins TRBV7-3 and TRBJ2-2, with 7 bases that match TRBD1. CDR3 length: 14 amino acids. V trimming: 0 bases; J trimming: 8 bases; junction bases outside the gene matches: 3. Germline-derived CDR1 and CDR2 are SGHTA and FQGTGA. CDR3 bases: TGTGCCAGCAGCTTAACCCGGGGACAGGGGGAGCTGTTTTTT. This gives the protein CASSLTRGQGELFF.

This clonotype has only a few counts. This chain connects TRBV4-2 to TRBJ2-2; D is undetermined. Germline V gene data show CDR1 as LGHNA and CDR2 as YNFKEQ. This CDR3 is built from 14 residues. Trimming pared 2 bases from V and 6 bases from J, leaving 10 bases between. CDR3 region: CASSQPGESGELFF. DNA of the CDR3: TGTGCCAGCAGCCAACCGGGTGAATCCGGGGAGCTGTTTTTT.

The V gene is TRBV24-1, the J gene TRBJ1-6, with D hard to call. Germline V gene sequence: CDR1 KGHDR, CDR2 SFDVKD. With 4 bases removed from V and 7 bases from J, the gap between germline ends came to 10 bases. The CDR3 is made up of 14 amino acids. The CDR3 nucleotides are TGTGCCACCAGTGACGCTCAAGGGAATTCACCCCTCCACTTT. Its protein is CATSDAQGNSPLHF.

This clonotype was picked up a small number of times. The rearrangement links TRBV5-4 to TRBJ2-5; D gene uncertain. Germline V gives CDR1 SGHNT, CDR2 YYREEE (reference sequence). Trimming stripped 0 bases from V and 4 bases from J, with 10 bases between. This CDR3 spans 14 amino acids. DNA for the CDR3: TGTGCCAGCAGCTTGGTGGGAAAAGGAGAGACCCAGTACTTC. Protein sequence: CASSLVGKGETQYF. Variable domain in full (rest from reference TRBV5-4 and TRBJ2-5): ETGVTQSPTHLIKTRGQQVTLRCSSQSGHNTVSWYQQALGQGPQFIFQYYREEENGRGNFPPRFSGLQFPNYSSELNVNALELDDSALYLCASSLVGKGETQYFGPGTRLLVL.

V usage is TRBV4-1 and J usage is TRBJ1-4; D gene uncertain. Deletions cut 3 bases from V and 5 bases from J, with 16 bases between. From germline, CDR1 is MGHRA and CDR2 YSYEKL. This CDR3 spans 16 amino acids. The CDR3 loop is CASSQAVLETNEKLFF. For the CDR3, the DNA is TGCGCCAGCAGCCAGGCAGTTTTGGAAACGAATGAAAAACTGTTTTTT.

In this sample, this clonotype turned up a few times. J is TRBJ1-1 and V is TRBV5-6, with D unclear. Trimming removed 2 bases from V and 8 bases from J, with 13 bases in between. Germline V CDR1 and CDR2: SGHDT, YYEEEE. The CDR3 has 13 residues. CDR3 loop: CASSLSRDPEAFF. The DNA for the CDR3 is TGTGCCAGCAGCTTATCCCGGGATCCAGAAGCTTTCTTT.

This clonotype showed up just once. V usage is TRBV2 and J usage is TRBJ2-3; maybe TRBD2 (6 bases). Looked up from germline, CDR1 is SNHLY and CDR2 is FYNNEI. V was shortened by 2 bases and J by 7 bases, with 19 bases between the two germline ends. This CDR3 has 16 amino acids. The CDR3 sequence: CASSEKTGLLENTQYF. CDR3 DNA sequence: TGTGCCAGCAGTGAAAAAACGGGACTCTTGGAGAATACGCAGTATTTT.

The gene calls are TRBV9 and TRBJ1-4, with D perhaps TRBD1 (5 bases). This CDR3 is 14 amino acids long. V lost 0 bases, J lost 5 bases, and 8 bases lay in between. CDR1 is SGDLS and CDR2 is YYNGEE in the germline V gene. CDR3 nucleotide sequence: TGTGCCAGCAGCGTAGAAGGGGCCAATGAAAAACTGTTTTTT. Translation gives CASSVEGANEKLFF.

This clonotype was observed many times. J is TRBJ2-3 and V is TRBV3-1; no clear D gene. The CDR3 runs 12 residues. The germline V and J ends were trimmed by 1 base and 5 bases, with 4 bases remaining between them. Germline CDR1 is LGHDT and CDR2 is YNNKEL (reference sequence). Written as DNA, the CDR3 is TGTGCCAGCAGCCAAGGGGGAGATACGCAGTATTTT. It encodes CASSQGGDTQYF.

This clonotype was seen only a few times. This rearrangement joins TRBV4-2 to TRBJ2-7; D not certain. The germline V and J ends were trimmed by 0 bases and 3 bases, with 9 bases remaining between them. Germline CDR1 reads LGHNA; CDR2 reads YNFKEQ. This CDR3 has 14 amino acids. This chain's CDR3 is CASSQEASIYEQYF. Here the CDR3 DNA reads TGTGCCAGCAGCCAAGAAGCCTCCATCTACGAGCAGTACTTC.